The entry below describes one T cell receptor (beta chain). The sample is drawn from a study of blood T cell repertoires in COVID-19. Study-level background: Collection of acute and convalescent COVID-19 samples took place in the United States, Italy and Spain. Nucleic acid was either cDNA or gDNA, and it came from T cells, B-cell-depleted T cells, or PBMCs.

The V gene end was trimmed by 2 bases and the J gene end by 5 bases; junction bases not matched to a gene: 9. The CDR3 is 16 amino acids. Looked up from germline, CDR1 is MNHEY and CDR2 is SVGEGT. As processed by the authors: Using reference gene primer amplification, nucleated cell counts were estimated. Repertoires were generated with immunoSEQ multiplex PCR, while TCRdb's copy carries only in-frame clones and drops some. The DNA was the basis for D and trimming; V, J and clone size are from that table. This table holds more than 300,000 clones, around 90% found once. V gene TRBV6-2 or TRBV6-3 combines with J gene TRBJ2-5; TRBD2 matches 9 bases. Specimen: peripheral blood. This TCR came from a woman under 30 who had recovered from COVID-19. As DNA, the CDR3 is TGTGCCAGCAGTTACGGCGGGAGGGCCCTCCGGGAGACCCAGTACTTC. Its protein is CASSYGGRALRETQYF.